This TCR beta chain was identified during a study of cytomegalovirus exposure and HLA in healthy donors. Germline V lookup: CDR1 MNHEY, CDR2 SVGAGI. This CDR3 has 15 amino acids. V was pared by 5 bases and J by 7 bases, with 8 bases of the junction left unmatched. Study-wide points: One cluster of highly shared sequence variants probably arose as a sequencing artifact. Among donors in an Asian-associated ancestry cluster, a later analysis reportedly found fewer N-insertions than the roughly 730-donor mean. Based on reports, TCR beta sequences accurately predicted HLA-A and HLA-B alleles for most subjects.

With respect to this clone: Its antigen is not identified.

60 Vbeta and 13 Jbeta primers were used in PCR. The assay was immunoSEQ multiplex PCR, and TCRdb's table has in-frame clones only and misses some. In the table there are approximately 77,000 clones, under 80% of which are singletons. Sequencing input: PBMCs. The chain joins TRBV6-5 to TRBJ2-2; 9 positions match TRBD2. The source of this sequence is a male donor in good health and CMV-seropositive. CDR3 sequence: CASSPRGGAGGELFF. CDR3 nucleotides: TGTGCCAGCAGTCCCCGCGGGGGGGCCGGCGGGGAGCTGTTTTTT.